The clone carrying this T cell receptor (beta chain) was seen at least ten times. The data are from a study of HIV-infected children after antiretroviral therapy interruption. Study-wide background: All children had CD4+ count above 500 and viral load below 50 copies/ml. Continuous-treatment samples came from weeks 0, 48 and 150.

The V gene end was trimmed by 2 bases and the J gene end by 4 bases; junction bases not matched to a gene: 14. The CDR3 is 17 amino acids. The TCR library was built from RNA with a 3' RACE protocol and unique molecular identifiers. TCRdb analysed the 3' RACE reads with MiXCR anew, one entry per CDR3 protein. This sample has approximately 95,000 distinct CDR3 sequences, with 6% to 8.5% found just once. Specified treatment: PENTA 11 planned treatment interruption arm or continuous ART arm. The sequencing here drew on CD45RA+ CD4+ T cells from PBMCs, pooled from several time points, taken from a donor given antiretroviral therapy, either interrupted or continuous. The subset denotes: naive CD4+ CD45RA+ CD45RO- T cells. This receptor was identified in a pool of human donors with HIV. The chain links TRBV23-1 to TRBJ2-7; 7 positions match TRBD1. Being an ORF, TRBV23-1 has a function that is uncertain. The CDR3 sequence is CASSQPPGQDELYEQYF. Written as DNA, the CDR3 is TGCGCCAGCAGTCAACCGCCCGGACAGGATGAATTATACGAGCAGTACTTC.